This T cell receptor beta chain was identified during a study of a mutant IDH1 vaccine in newly diagnosed glioma. As for the study in general: With temozolomide cycles, or 4-6 weeks after radiotherapy alone, vaccination was started. Of the patients given treatment, roughly 60% were male and approximately 38% were female, and a mean age of roughly 40 years was recorded. Week 35 held visit V12, while week 47 held visit V13.

In its sample, this clone was seen once. The target antigen is unknown. Libraries were prepared by immunoSEQ multiplex PCR; TCRdb keeps only in-frame clonotypes and omits some of them. The profile covers around 50,000 clones, with 84% appearing a single time and around 4% taken by the ten largest. Time point denoted: week 47, end of study. In every dose of vaccine, 300 ug of mutant IDH1 20-mer peptide was given alongside topical imiquimod. New astrocytomas of WHO grade 3 or 4 that were IDH1-mutant and ATRX-lost were found in the donors. The CDR3 is 15 amino acids. With 5 bases removed from V and 0 bases from J, the gap between germline ends came to 13 bases. In germline, CDR1 is SGHVS, CDR2 FQNEAQ.

This TCR derives from a woman aged 25 to 39 with glioma. Some clones in this sample may be carry-over from other donors' samples. This sequence joins TRBV7-8 and TRBJ1-2; perhaps TRBD1 as D (6 bases). The sample in question was PBMCs, obtained from a glioma patient whose treatment included an IDH1 peptide vaccine. DNA of the CDR3: TGTGCCAGCAGCGGGGGCAGTGTAACTAACTATGGCTACACCTTC. Amino acids: CASSGGSVTNYGYTF. Based on the CDR3 plus reference TRBV7-8 and TRBJ1-2, the full variable domain is GAGVSQSPRYKVAKRGQDVALRCDPISGHVSLFWYQQALGQGPEFLTYFQNEAQLDKSGLPSDRFFAERPEGSVSTLKIQRTQQEDSAVYLCASSGGSVTNYGYTFGSGTRLTVV.